This note documents a single TCR beta chain sequence. The antigen is not known. The junction had 15 bases not matched to a gene; V was cut back by 4 bases and J by 2 bases. Germline assignment: CDR1 SGDLS and CDR2 YYNGEE. The length of the CDR3 is 18 residues. The entry originates in a study of T-cell memory formation after mild COVID-19. TCR alpha and TCR beta cDNA libraries carrying sample barcodes and UMIs were produced by 5'RACE using constant-segment primers. TCRdb used MiXCR to reprocess the 5' RACE reads, holding one entry per CDR3 protein. The data contain approximately 400,000 distinct CDR3 sequences, under 20% of them singletons. Overall study findings and caveats: A subset of responding clones appeared in pre-infection memory, suggesting cross-reactive memory joined. CD4/CD8 balance characterized clones contracting day 15 to 85, and CD4+ skew characterized later expanders. CD4+ clones that contracted lay mainly in CM and EM; CD8+ ones lay in EMRA.

This TCR derives from a man between 18 and 29 years old who had mild COVID-19 (a few samples of this study predate the infection). Cell type and time point are not known. Sequencing input: PBMCs or a T cell subset sorted from them (not recorded which). The chain couples TRBV9 to TRBJ2-1; 7 bases agree with TRBD2. CDR3 protein: CASSPPWGGSVAYNEQFF. CDR3 coding DNA: TGTGCCAGCAGCCCCCCCTGGGGGGGAAGCGTTGCCTACAATGAGCAGTTCTTC.